The T cell receptor beta chain under discussion was sequenced for a study of T-cell memory formation after mild COVID-19. Study outcomes and limitations: SARS-CoV-2 specificity was not confirmed for second-wave clones peaking on day 37. Day 15 to 85 contracting clones showed balanced CD4/CD8; later expanders leaned CD4+.

There are a few counts of this clonotype. What it binds is unknown. CDR3 size: 17 residues. Germline V lookup: CDR1 SGHVS, CDR2 FQNEAQ. V lost 5 bases and J lost 1, with 20 bases in between. Each CDR3 protein is one row after TCRdb ran MiXCR on the 5' RACE reads. The sample shows about 280,000 distinct CDR3 sequences, less than 9.5% of them seen only once. The sequencing sample was made of PBMCs or a T cell subset sorted from them (not recorded which). The TCR was taken from a young man who had mild COVID-19 (a few samples of this study predate the infection). Cell type and time point are not known. The V gene is TRBV7-8, the J gene TRBJ1-1; weak D call: TRBD1 (5 bases). The CDR3 reads CASSPNPGKERNTEAFF. The CDR3 bases are TGTGCCAGCAGCCCGAACCCAGGGAAGGAGCGGAACACTGAAGCTTTCTTT.